This TCR beta chain emerged from a study of CD8+ T cells in alopecia areata. Study information: Tofacitinib ran 6 to 18 months, followed by 6 months off drug.

CDR1 and CDR2 from the germline V gene are GTSNPN and SVGIG (reference sequence). Trimming took 2 bases from V and 0 from J, leaving 8 bases between them. The CDR3 is made up of 14 amino acids. This clone came up a few times. The target antigen is unknown. Treatment specified: oral pan-JAK inhibitor, 5-10 mg twice daily. The study, taken as a whole, reports: Higher clonality was seen in lesional scalp than in normal scalp, especially in alopecia totalis/universalis. Persistence of many expanded lesional clones was seen in scalp and blood during tofacitinib. Normal-skin resident alphabeta T cells also appear among scalp sample sequences.

After isolation, RNA underwent reverse transcription to generate cDNA as the sequencing template. TCRdb keeps only in-frame clones here, not all; method: immunoSEQ multiplex PCR. Of about 200,000 clones in the sample, under 40% were seen once. The receptor was derived from a human donor with alopecia areata. Sequencing was performed on CD4+ T cells sorted from blood, taken at approximately week 30, from a patient treated with tofacitinib. V gene TRBV30 combines with J gene TRBJ2-1; no definite D call. DNA of the CDR3: TGTGCCTGGAGTCAAGCCTACTCCTACAATGAGCAGTTCTTC. Its translation: CAWSQAYSYNEQFF.